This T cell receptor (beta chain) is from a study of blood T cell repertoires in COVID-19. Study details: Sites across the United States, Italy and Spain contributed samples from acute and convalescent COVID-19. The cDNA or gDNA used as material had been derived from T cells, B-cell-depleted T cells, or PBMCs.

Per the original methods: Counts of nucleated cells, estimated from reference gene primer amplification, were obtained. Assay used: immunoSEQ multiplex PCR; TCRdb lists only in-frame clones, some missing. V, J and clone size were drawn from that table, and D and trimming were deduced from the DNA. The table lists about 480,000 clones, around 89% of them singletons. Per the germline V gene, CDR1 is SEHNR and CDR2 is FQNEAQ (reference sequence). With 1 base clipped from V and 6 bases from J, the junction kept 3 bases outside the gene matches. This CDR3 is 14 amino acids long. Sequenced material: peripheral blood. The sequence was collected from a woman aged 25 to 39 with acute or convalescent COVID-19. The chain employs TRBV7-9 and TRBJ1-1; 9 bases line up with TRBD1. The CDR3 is CASSLVQGASEAFF. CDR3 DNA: TGTGCCAGCAGCTTAGTACAGGGGGCTTCTGAAGCTTTCTTT.